This T cell receptor beta chain was documented in a study of blood T cell repertoires in COVID-19. On the study more broadly: The origin of the acute and convalescent COVID-19 samples was the United States, Italy and Spain. Sources were T cells, B-cell-depleted T cells, or PBMCs; the material itself was cDNA or gDNA.

Repertoires were generated with immunoSEQ multiplex PCR, while TCRdb's copy carries only in-frame clones and drops some. Of approximately 300,000 clones in the sample, more than 85% are singletons; the top ten hold around 0.8%. Germline V gene lookup returns CDR1 SGHRS and CDR2 YFSETQ. V was clipped by 7 bases and J by 4 bases, with 12 bases between them. The CDR3 is made up of 13 amino acids. The TCR comes from a young man with acute or convalescent COVID-19. This rearrangement joins TRBV5-1 to TRBJ2-1; the D gene is possibly TRBD2 (6 bases). The sample taken for sequencing was peripheral blood. As DNA, the CDR3 is TGCGCCAGCCGGGGGATGGGATACAATGAGCAGTTCTTC. Protein product: CASRGMGYNEQFF.